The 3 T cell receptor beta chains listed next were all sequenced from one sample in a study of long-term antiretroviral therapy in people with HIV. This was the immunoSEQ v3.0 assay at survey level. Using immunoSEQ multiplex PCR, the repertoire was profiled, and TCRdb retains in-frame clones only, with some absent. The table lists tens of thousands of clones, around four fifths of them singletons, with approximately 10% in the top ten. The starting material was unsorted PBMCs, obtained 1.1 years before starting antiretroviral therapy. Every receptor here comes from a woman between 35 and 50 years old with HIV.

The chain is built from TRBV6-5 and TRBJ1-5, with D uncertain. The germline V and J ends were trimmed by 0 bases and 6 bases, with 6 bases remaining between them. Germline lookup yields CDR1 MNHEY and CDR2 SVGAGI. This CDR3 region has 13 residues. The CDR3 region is CASSYSSGQPQHF. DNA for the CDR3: TGTGCCAGCAGTTACTCGTCCGGTCAGCCCCAGCATTTT.

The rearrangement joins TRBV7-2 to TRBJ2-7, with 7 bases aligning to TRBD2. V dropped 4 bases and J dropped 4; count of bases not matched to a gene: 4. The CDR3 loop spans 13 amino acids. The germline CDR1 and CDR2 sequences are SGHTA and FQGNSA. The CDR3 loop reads CASSSSGGYEQYF. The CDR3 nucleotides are TGTGCCAGCAGCTCTAGCGGAGGTTACGAGCAGTACTTC.

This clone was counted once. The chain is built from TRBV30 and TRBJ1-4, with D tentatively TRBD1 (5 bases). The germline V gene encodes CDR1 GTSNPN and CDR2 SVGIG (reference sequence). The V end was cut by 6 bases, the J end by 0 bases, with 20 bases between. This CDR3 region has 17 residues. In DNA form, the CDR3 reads TGTGCCTGTCTGACCCAGGGTTCACTTGCAACTAATGAAAAACTGTTTTTT. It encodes CACLTQGSLATNEKLFF.